Each of the 32 T cell receptor beta chains below was sequenced from the same sample in a study of early T cells in non-severe SARS-CoV-2 infection. TCRdb redid the calling of the 5' RACE reads with MiXCR, one entry per CDR3 protein. This table holds tens of thousands of distinct CDR3 sequences, less than 9.5% found once. The sequences come from whole blood, collected at baseline. These receptors were collected from an adult who was a healthcare worker with PCR-confirmed SARS-CoV-2 infection or an uninfected control (not recorded which).

This clonotype appeared many times. V gene TRBV6-1 combines with J gene TRBJ2-1; 7 bases map to TRBD2. J gave up 0 bases and V 1 base, and 0 bases lay outside the gene matches. The CDR3 sequence is 15 residues long. CDR1 MNHNS and CDR2 SASEGT come from the germline V gene. This chain's CDR3 is CASSEGEGSYNEQFF. The CDR3 DNA reads TGTGCCAGCAGTGAAGGGGAGGGCTCCTACAATGAGCAGTTCTTC.

This clonotype has a count of ten or more. The V call is TRBV29-1, the J call TRBJ1-2, with D tentatively TRBD1 (6 bases). CDR1 is SQVTM, CDR2 ANQGSEA, per germline. V was shortened by 7 bases and J by 8 bases, with 8 bases between the two germline ends. This CDR3 has 9 residues. The chain's CDR3 is CSGGGGYTF. CDR3 DNA sequence: TGCAGCGGAGGGGGAGGCTACACCTTC.

In this sample, this clonotype turned up many times. CDR3 DNA: TGTGCCAGCAGCCGAGATGGCGGGGAGCTGTTTTTT. This gives the protein CASSRDGGELFF. The V and J genes are TRBV7-6 and TRBJ2-2, with D uncertain. Germline-derived CDR1 and CDR2 are SGHVS and FNYEAQ. V lost 5 bases and J lost 7, with 8 bases in between. There are 12 residues in the CDR3.

The chain uses TRBV7-3 and TRBJ2-3; D uncertain. V was trimmed by 4 bases and J by 2 bases, leaving 13 bases between them. The CDR3 covers 15 residues. Germline V gene lookup returns CDR1 SGHTA and CDR2 FQGTGA. The CDR3 DNA reads as TGTGCCAGCAGCTCATCCTTCCTGTCCACAGATACGCAGTATTTT. Its translation: CASSSSFLSTDTQYF.

This chain uses TRBV20-1 with TRBJ1-1; D is unresolved. Germline assignment: CDR1 DFQATT and CDR2 SNEGSKA (reference sequence). The CDR3 covers 11 residues. V lost 5 bases and J 2 bases, leaving 6 bases between the germline ends. The DNA of the CDR3 is TGCAGTGCTCCGGACAACACTGAAGCTTTCTTT. This sequence encodes CSAPDNTEAFF.

This clonotype was counted at least ten times. The rearrangement joins TRBV7-9 to TRBJ2-4; D is possibly TRBD2 (6 bases). Per germline, CDR1 SEHNR and CDR2 FQNEAQ (reference sequence). V was cut by 0 bases and J by 8 bases, with 14 bases left in between. The CDR3 totals 15 residues. Here the CDR3 DNA reads TGTGCCAGCAGCTTAGCTGGGACTCCCCTGGACATTCAGTACTTC. It yields the protein CASSLAGTPLDIQYF. The full variable domain, rest sourced from reference TRBV7-9 and TRBJ2-4, is DTGVSQNPRHKITKRGQNVTFRCDPISEHNRLYWYRQTLGQGPEFLTYFQNEAQLEKSRLLSDRFSAERPKGSFSTLEIQRTEQGDSAMYLCASSLAGTPLDIQYFGAGTRLSVL.

This clonotype showed up just a few times. The CDR3 here is CASSAGTGHSTGELFF. As DNA, the CDR3 is TGTGCCAGCAGCGCAGGGACAGGTCACAGTACCGGGGAGCTGTTTTTT. The chain joins TRBV6-1 to TRBJ2-2; 8 nucleotides align to TRBD1. The CDR3 runs to 16 residues. With 6 bases clipped from V and 5 bases from J, the junction kept 11 bases outside the gene matches. The germline gives CDR1 MNHNS, CDR2 SASEGT.

In this sample, this clonotype turned up a few times. The chain combines TRBV10-3 with TRBJ2-7; 8 bases are shared with TRBD1. V shed 8 bases and J 5 bases; nucleotides not matched to a gene: 8. CDR3 size: 13 residues. The germline CDR1 and CDR2 sequences are ENHRY and SYGVKD. The DNA for the CDR3 is TGTGCCATCGGGAAGACAGGGGCAGACGAGCAGTACTTC. Amino acid sequence: CAIGKTGADEQYF.

This clonotype showed up just a few times. The V and J genes are TRBV28 and TRBJ2-1, with 8 bases that match TRBD1. The CDR3 sequence is 17 residues long. CDR1 is MDHEN, CDR2 SYDVKM, per germline. V was pared by 8 bases and J by 3 bases, with 15 bases of the junction left unmatched. In DNA, the CDR3 is TGTGCCAGCCCACCCTCAACTGCCGGGACAGGCTACAATGAGCAGTTCTTC. Protein product: CASPPSTAGTGYNEQFF.

This clonotype was counted between two and nine times. The CDR3 nucleotides are TGTGCCAGCAGTTACTCGTTTGGGAGGGCAGATACGCAGTATTTT. The encoded protein is CASSYSFGRADTQYF. The chain links TRBV6-5 to TRBJ2-3; 7 bases align to TRBD2. Trimming cost V 0 bases and J 4 bases; bases outside gene matches: 4. Germline values: CDR1 MNHEY, CDR2 SVGAGI. CDR3 length: 15 amino acids.

This chain links TRBV27 with TRBJ1-4, with D unresolved. Trimming removed 1 base at V and 0 bases at J, with 6 bases between. This CDR3 contains 15 residues. CDR1 and CDR2 (germline): MNHEY, SMNVEV (reference sequence). CDR3: CASSLLGATNEKLFF. In nucleotides, the CDR3 is TGTGCCAGCAGTTTATTGGGTGCAACTAATGAAAAACTGTTTTTT.

This chain joins TRBV7-6 and TRBJ1-1; maybe TRBD1 (5 bases). This CDR3 has 15 amino acids. V dropped 4 bases and J dropped 1 base, with 13 bases sitting between them. The germline CDR1 and CDR2 sequences are SGHVS and FNYEAQ. CDR3 loop: CASSSWGGSNTEAFF. In DNA form, the CDR3 reads TGTGCCAGCAGCTCCTGGGGGGGATCGAACACTGAAGCTTTCTTT.

This chain links TRBV3-1 with TRBJ2-7, with a weak D call TRBD2 (5 bases). The CDR3 totals 13 residues. Trimming pared 3 bases from V and 7 bases from J, leaving 13 bases between. Per germline, CDR1 LGHDT and CDR2 YNNKEL (reference sequence). CDR3: CASSQSVSGEQYF. The CDR3, as DNA: TGTGCCAGCAGCCAGTCCGTATCGGGAGAGCAGTACTTC.

This clonotype was seen a few times. The chain employs TRBV6-1 and TRBJ2-7; the match to TRBD1 covers 8 bases. The CDR3 has 15 residues. In germline, CDR1 is MNHNS, CDR2 SASEGT. The V segment lost 0 bases and the J segment 3 bases; nucleotides outside the gene matches: 4. The CDR3 DNA follows: TGTGCCAGCAGTGAAGCGTCAACAGGGGGCTACGAGCAGTACTTC. Protein: CASSEASTGGYEQYF.

This rearrangement joins TRBV27 to TRBJ2-2, with no clear D. The CDR3 totals 11 residues. The V end was cut by 6 bases, the J end by 7 bases, with 6 bases between. CDR1 and CDR2 (germline): MNHEY, SMNVEV (reference sequence). This chain's CDR3 is CASSRYGELFF. The CDR3 DNA follows: TGTGCCAGCAGCCGATACGGGGAGCTGTTTTTT.

This clonotype showed up just a few times. The chain links TRBV20-1 to TRBJ2-5, with a tentative D call TRBD2 (5 bases). The CDR3 has 14 amino acids. Germline-derived CDR1 and CDR2 are DFQATT and SNEGSKA (reference sequence). Trimming stripped 7 bases from V and 4 bases from J, with 19 bases between. The CDR3 spells CSVQGGNLAETQYF. DNA for the CDR3: TGCAGTGTCCAAGGAGGCAATTTAGCAGAGACCCAGTACTTC.

The sample holds many counts of this clonotype. The chain employs TRBV18 and TRBJ2-5; the match to TRBD1 covers 7 bases. V was pared by 3 bases and J by 2 bases, with 6 bases of the junction left unmatched. This CDR3 has 15 residues. Looked up from germline, CDR1 is KGHSH and CDR2 is LQKENI. The CDR3 is CASSPRQGDQETQYF. The CDR3 coding sequence is TGTGCCAGCTCACCGAGGCAGGGGGATCAAGAGACCCAGTACTTC.

This clonotype was recorded many times. The chain has TRBV20-1 and TRBJ2-5, with TRBD2 matching over 9 bases. In germline, CDR1 is DFQATT, CDR2 SNEGSKA (reference sequence). This CDR3 spans 14 amino acids. J lost 5 bases, V lost 1 base, and 5 bases had no gene match. The CDR3 sequence is CSARVPSGEETQYF. The CDR3 nucleotides are TGCAGTGCTAGAGTTCCTAGCGGGGAGGAGACCCAGTACTTC.

The table lists this clonotype with many counts. The rearrangement links TRBV18 to TRBJ1-6; no reliable D call. The CDR3 runs to 15 residues. V was pared by 2 bases and J by 8 bases, with 13 bases between. Germline CDR1 is KGHSH and CDR2 is LQKENI. DNA for the CDR3: TGTGCCAGCTCACCATCACGAGCGATTGATTCACCCCTCCACTTT. Protein: CASSPSRAIDSPLHF.

By proportion, this clonotype is medium-sized (0.01 to 0.1%). This rearrangement joins TRBV4-3 to TRBJ1-1; D is unresolved. The CDR3 is 14 residues long. Germline assignment: CDR1 LGHNA and CDR2 YSLEER. V was trimmed by 0 bases and J by 6 bases, leaving 11 bases between them. The CDR3 protein is CASSQDRKGPEAFF. The CDR3 DNA sequence: TGCGCCAGCAGCCAAGATAGAAAGGGCCCTGAAGCTTTCTTT.

In its sample, this clonotype was seen a few times. The chain recombines TRBV9 with TRBJ2-7; D gene uncertain. This CDR3 region has 16 residues. Deletions cut 0 bases from V and 2 bases from J, with 15 bases between. Germline lookup yields CDR1 SGDLS and CDR2 YYNGEE. CDR3: CASSVAPGDGTYEQYF. The CDR3 region has the DNA TGTGCCAGCAGCGTAGCCCCTGGAGATGGAACCTACGAGCAGTACTTC.

The chain is built from TRBV20-1 and TRBJ1-1; possible D gene TRBD1, 5 bases. The CDR3 has 12 amino acids. The V and J ends lost 4 bases and 5 bases respectively, with 11 bases between them. Germline CDR1 DFQATT, CDR2 SNEGSKA (reference sequence). The CDR3 spells CSAIYRSTEAFF. The CDR3 nucleotides read TGCAGTGCTATCTACAGGAGTACTGAAGCTTTCTTT.

This clonotype was picked up a small number of times. The chain has TRBV5-4 and TRBJ2-2, with 8 positions matching TRBD2. Per the germline V gene, CDR1 is SGHNT and CDR2 is YYREEE (reference sequence). The V segment lost 7 bases and the J segment 1 base; nucleotides outside the gene matches: 3. CDR3 length: 14 residues. This chain's CDR3 is CASEAGVNTGELFF. CDR3 nucleotides: TGTGCCAGCGAAGCGGGAGTGAACACCGGGGAGCTGTTTTTT.

This clonotype came up many times. V gene TRBV19 combines with J gene TRBJ1-4; 7 nucleotides line up with TRBD1. V lost 7 bases and J lost 7; bases outside the gene matches: 9. Germline CDR1 reads LNHDA; CDR2 reads SQIVND (reference sequence). This CDR3 contains 14 residues. The CDR3 loop is CASTPRGGREKLFF. The CDR3 nucleotides are TGTGCCAGTACCCCAAGAGGGGGCCGTGAAAAACTGTTTTTT.

There are many counts of this clonotype. The V call is TRBV7-8, the J call TRBJ1-4; D gene unclear. The CDR3 loop spans 15 amino acids. The germline CDR1 and CDR2 sequences are SGHVS and FQNEAQ. V dropped 1 base and J dropped 6 bases, with 12 bases sitting between them. CDR3 sequence reads: CASSLVLGWDEKLFF. CDR3 sequence (DNA): TGTGCCAGCAGCTTAGTACTGGGATGGGATGAAAAACTGTTTTTT.

This clonotype was seen ten or more times. The J gene is TRBJ2-7, the V gene TRBV6-1; D gene uncertain. This CDR3 is 17 amino acids long. Germline V gene lookup returns CDR1 MNHNS and CDR2 SASEGT. V dropped 0 bases and J dropped 2 bases, with 17 bases sitting between them. CDR3 loop: CASSEASEATSPYEQYF. As DNA, the CDR3 is TGTGCCAGCAGTGAAGCATCTGAGGCCACCTCCCCCTACGAGCAGTACTTC.

This clonotype was observed a few times. The chain carries TRBV6-2 or TRBV6-3 and TRBJ1-6; D might be TRBD1 (6 bases). Germline CDR1 reads MNHEY; CDR2 reads SVGEGT. The V end was cut by 2 bases, the J end by 0 bases, with 17 bases between. This CDR3 is built from 19 residues. In nucleotides, the CDR3 is TGTGCCAGCAGTTACCCCGAAGAAGGGGGAAGCTCCTATAATTCACCCCTCCACTTT. It codes for CASSYPEEGGSSYNSPLHF.

There are many counts of this clonotype. The V and J genes are TRBV27 and TRBJ2-1; 12 positions agree with TRBD2. The V segment lost 5 bases and the J segment 3 bases; nucleotides outside the gene matches: 2. The CDR3 is made up of 15 amino acids. The V gene's germline CDR1 is MNHEY and CDR2 SMNVEV (reference sequence). CDR3 DNA: TGTGCCAGCAGTCTGACTAGCGGGAGCTACAATGAGCAGTTCTTC. Amino acid sequence: CASSLTSGSYNEQFF.

The chain has TRBV6-1 and TRBJ1-1; D remains ambiguous. Germline CDR1 reads MNHNS; CDR2 reads SASEGT. This CDR3 contains 11 residues. V was trimmed by 9 bases and J by 4 bases, leaving 9 bases between them. The DNA of the CDR3 is TGTGCCAGTTCGTGGGCCACTGAAGCTTTCTTT. Protein: CASSWATEAFF.

This clonotype was recorded many times. The chain recombines TRBV19 with TRBJ2-3, with D possibly TRBD1 on 5 matching bases. Germline V lookup: CDR1 LNHDA, CDR2 SQIVND (reference sequence). The V end lost 5 bases, the J end lost 5 bases, and 11 bases lay between the germline ends. The CDR3 extends over 13 amino acids. The CDR3 sequence is CASSQSRGDTQYF. CDR3 in DNA: TGTGCCAGTAGTCAATCAAGGGGAGATACGCAGTATTTT.

In this sample, this clonotype turned up many times. This chain joins TRBV9 and TRBJ1-1; D possibly corresponds to TRBD1 (6 bases). The V gene lost 0 bases and the J gene lost 1 base, with 7 bases spanning the gap. The CDR3 sequence is 14 residues long. Germline CDR1 is SGDLS and CDR2 is YYNGEE. CDR3 bases: TGTGCCAGCAGCGTAGGGACAGCGAACACTGAAGCTTTCTTT. Protein: CASSVGTANTEAFF.

The sample holds a few counts of this clonotype. The genes are TRBV7-2 and TRBJ2-7; D remains unclear. The length of the CDR3 is 14 residues. The V gene lost 5 bases and the J gene lost 3 bases, with 14 bases spanning the gap. Germline lookup yields CDR1 SGHTA and CDR2 FQGNSA. The CDR3 spells CASSRNGWGYEQYF. The CDR3 region has the DNA TGTGCCAGCAGCCGAAATGGTTGGGGCTACGAGCAGTACTTC.